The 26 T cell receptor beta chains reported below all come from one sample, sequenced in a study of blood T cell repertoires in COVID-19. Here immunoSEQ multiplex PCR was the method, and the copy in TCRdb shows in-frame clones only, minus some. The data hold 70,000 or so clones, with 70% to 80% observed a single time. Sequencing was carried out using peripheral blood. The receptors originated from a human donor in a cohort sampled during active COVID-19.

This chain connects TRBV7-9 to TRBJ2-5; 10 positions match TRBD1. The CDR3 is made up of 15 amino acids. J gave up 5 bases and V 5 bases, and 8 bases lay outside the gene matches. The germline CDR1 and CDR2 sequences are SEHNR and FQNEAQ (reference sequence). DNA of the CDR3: TGTGCCAGCAGCCTCGCGGACAGGGGGATGGAGACCCAGTACTTC. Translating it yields CASSLADRGMETQYF.

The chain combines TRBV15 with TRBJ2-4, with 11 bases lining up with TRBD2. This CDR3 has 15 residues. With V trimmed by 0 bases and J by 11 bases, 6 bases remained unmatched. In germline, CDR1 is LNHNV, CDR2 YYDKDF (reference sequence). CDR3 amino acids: CATSRELAGGPVQYF. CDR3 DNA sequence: TGTGCCACCAGCAGAGAATTAGCGGGAGGGCCCGTTCAGTACTTC. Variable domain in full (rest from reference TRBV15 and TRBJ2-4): DAMVIQNPRYQVTQFGKPVTLSCSQTLNHNVMYWYQQKSSQAPKLLFHYYDKDFNNEADTPDNFQSRRPNTSFCFLDIRSPGLGDTAMYLCATSRELAGGPVQYFGAGTRLSVL.

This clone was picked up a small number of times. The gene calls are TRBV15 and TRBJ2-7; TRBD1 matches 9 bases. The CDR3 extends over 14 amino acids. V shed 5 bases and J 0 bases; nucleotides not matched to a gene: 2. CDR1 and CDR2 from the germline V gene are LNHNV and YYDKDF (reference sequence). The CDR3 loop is CATSVDRGSYEQYF. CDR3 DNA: TGTGCCACCAGCGTGGACAGGGGCTCCTACGAGCAGTACTTC.

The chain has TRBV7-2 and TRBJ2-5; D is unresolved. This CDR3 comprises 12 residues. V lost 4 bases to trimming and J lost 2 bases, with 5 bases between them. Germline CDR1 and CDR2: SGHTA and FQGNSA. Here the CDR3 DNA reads TGTGCCAGCAGCTCCTTACAAGAGACCCAGTACTTC. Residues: CASSSLQETQYF.

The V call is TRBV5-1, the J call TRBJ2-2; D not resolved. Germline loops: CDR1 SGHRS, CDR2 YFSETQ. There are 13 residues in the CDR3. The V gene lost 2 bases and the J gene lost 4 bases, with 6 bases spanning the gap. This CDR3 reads CASSLGATGELFF. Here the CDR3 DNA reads TGCGCCAGCAGCTTAGGAGCCACCGGGGAGCTGTTTTTT.

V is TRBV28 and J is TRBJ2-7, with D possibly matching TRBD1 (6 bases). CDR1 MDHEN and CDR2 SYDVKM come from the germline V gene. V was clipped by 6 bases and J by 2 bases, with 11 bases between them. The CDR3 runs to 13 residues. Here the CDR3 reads CASRGGQTYEQYF. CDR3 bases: TGTGCCAGCAGAGGCGGACAGACCTACGAGCAGTACTTC.

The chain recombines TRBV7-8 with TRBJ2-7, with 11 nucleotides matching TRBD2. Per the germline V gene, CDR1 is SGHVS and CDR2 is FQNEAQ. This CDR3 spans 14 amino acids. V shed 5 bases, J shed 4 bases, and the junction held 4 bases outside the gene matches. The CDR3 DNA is TGTGCCAGCAGCACTACTAGCGGGAGATACGAGCAGTACTTC. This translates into CASSTTSGRYEQYF.

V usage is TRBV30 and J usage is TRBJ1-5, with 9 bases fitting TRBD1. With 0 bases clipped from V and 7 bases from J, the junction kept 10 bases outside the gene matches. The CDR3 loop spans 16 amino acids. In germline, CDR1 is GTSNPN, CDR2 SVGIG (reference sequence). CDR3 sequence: CAWSVQGQGRGQPQHF. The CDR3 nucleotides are TGTGCCTGGAGTGTACAGGGACAGGGAAGGGGCCAGCCCCAGCATTTT.

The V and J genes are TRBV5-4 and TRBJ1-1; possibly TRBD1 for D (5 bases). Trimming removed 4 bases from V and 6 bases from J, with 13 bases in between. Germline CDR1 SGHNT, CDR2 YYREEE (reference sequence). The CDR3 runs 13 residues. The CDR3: CASSTLPGAEAFF. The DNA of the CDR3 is TGTGCCAGCAGCACTCTCCCGGGGGCTGAAGCTTTCTTT.

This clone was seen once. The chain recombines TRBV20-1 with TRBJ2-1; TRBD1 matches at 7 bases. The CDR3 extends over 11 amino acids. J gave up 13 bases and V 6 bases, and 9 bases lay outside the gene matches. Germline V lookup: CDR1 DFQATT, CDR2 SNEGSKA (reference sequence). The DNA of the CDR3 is TGCAGTGCCACCCAGGGGGATCGCCAGTTCTTC. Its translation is CSATQGDRQFF.

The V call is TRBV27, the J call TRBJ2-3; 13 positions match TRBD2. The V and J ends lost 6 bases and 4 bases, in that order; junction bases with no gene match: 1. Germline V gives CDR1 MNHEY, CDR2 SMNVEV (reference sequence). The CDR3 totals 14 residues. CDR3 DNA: TGTGCCAGCAGACTAGCGGGAGGGCCAGATACGCAGTATTTT. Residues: CASRLAGGPDTQYF.

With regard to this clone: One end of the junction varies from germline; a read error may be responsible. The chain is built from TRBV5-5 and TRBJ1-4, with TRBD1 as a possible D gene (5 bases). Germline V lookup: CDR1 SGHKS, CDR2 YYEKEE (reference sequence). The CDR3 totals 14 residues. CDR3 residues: CASSLEWVRRTMDF. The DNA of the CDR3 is TGTGCCAGCAGCTTGGAATGGGTTCGTCGGACAATGGACTTT.

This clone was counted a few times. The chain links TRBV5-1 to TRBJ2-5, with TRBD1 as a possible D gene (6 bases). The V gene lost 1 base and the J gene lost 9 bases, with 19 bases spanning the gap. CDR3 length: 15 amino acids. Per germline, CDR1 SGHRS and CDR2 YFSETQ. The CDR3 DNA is TGCGCCAGCAGCTTGTCCGGGGAAGGGGGAGCGTCCCAGTACTTC. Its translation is CASSLSGEGGASQYF.

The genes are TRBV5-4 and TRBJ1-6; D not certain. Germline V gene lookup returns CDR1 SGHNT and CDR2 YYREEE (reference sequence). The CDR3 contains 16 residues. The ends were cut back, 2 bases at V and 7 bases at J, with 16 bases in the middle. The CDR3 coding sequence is TGTGCCAGCAGCTTAAAATCGCAAGGGAGCAATTCACCCCTCCACTTT. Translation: CASSLKSQGSNSPLHF.

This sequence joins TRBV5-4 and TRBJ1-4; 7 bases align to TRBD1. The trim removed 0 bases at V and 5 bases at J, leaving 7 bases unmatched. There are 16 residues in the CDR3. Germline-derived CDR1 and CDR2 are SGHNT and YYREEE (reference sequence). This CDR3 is CASSLGQTGWNEKLFF. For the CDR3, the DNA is TGTGCCAGCAGCTTGGGGCAGACAGGGTGGAATGAAAAACTGTTTTTT.

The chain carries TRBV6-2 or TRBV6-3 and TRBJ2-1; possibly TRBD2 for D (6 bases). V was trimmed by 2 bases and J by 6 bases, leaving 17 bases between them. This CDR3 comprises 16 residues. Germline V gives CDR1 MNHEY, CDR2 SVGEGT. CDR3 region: CASSYPPGGTPNEQFF. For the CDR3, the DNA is TGTGCCAGCAGTTACCCCCCCGGCGGGACCCCCAATGAGCAGTTCTTC.

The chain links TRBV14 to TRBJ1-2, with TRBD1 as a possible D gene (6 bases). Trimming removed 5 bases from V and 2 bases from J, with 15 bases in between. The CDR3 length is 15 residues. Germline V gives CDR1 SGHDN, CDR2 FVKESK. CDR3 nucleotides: TGTGCCAGCAGCTCCAACAGGGAGGGGAACTATGGCTACACCTTC. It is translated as CASSSNREGNYGYTF.

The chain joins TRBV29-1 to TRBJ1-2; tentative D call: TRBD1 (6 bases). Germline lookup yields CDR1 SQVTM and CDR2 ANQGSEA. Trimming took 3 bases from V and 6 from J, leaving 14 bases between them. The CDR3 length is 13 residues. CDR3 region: CSVERQEADGYTF. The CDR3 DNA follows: TGCAGCGTTGAGAGACAGGAAGCCGATGGCTACACCTTC.

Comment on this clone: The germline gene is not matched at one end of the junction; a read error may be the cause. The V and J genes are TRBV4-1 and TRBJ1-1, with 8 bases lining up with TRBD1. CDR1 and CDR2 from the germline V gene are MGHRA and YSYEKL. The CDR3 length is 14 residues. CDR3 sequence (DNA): TGCGCCAGCAGGCAAGGGACAGGCCGCACTGAAGCTTTCTTT. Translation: CASRQGTGRTEAFF.

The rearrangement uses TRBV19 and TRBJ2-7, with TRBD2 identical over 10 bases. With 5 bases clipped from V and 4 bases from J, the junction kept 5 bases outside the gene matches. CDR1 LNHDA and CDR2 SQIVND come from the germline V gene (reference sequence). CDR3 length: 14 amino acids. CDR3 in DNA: TGTGCCAGTAGTTACCGGACTAGCGGATACGAGCAGTACTTC. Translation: CASSYRTSGYEQYF.

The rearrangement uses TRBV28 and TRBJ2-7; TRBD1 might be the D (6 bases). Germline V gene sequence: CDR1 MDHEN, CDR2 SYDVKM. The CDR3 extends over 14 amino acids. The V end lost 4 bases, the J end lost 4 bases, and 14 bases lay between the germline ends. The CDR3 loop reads CASSYRPGAYEQYF. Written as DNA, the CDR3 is TGTGCCAGCAGTTATAGGCCAGGGGCTTACGAGCAGTACTTC. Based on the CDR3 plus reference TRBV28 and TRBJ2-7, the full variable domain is DVKVTQSSRYLVKRTGEKVFLECVQDMDHENMFWYRQDPGLGLRLIYFSYDVKMKEKGDIPEGYSVSREKKERFSLILESASTNQTSMYLCASSYRPGAYEQYFGPGTRLTVT.

The CDR3 protein is CAISAATGQSYEQYF. As DNA, the CDR3 is TGTGCCATCAGTGCAGCCACGGGACAGTCCTACGAGCAGTACTTC. The rearrangement uses TRBV10-3 and TRBJ2-7, with TRBD1 matching over 7 bases. Germline CDR1 is ENHRY and CDR2 is SYGVKD. V lost 4 bases, J lost 1 base, and 7 bases stayed unmatched. This CDR3 has 15 residues.

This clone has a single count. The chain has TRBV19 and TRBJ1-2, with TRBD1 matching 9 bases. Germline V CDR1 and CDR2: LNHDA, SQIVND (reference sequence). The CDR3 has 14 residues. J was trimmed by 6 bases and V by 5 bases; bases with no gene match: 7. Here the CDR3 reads CASSPRGQGDGYTF. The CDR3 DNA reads TGTGCCAGTAGTCCTCGGGGACAGGGCGATGGCTACACCTTC.

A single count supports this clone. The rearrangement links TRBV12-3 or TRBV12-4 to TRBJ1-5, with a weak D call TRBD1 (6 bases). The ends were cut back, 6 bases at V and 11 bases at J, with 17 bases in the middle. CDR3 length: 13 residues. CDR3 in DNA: TGTGCCAGCAGCGCGACAGATACAGGGTCCCAGCATTTT. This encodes CASSATDTGSQHF.

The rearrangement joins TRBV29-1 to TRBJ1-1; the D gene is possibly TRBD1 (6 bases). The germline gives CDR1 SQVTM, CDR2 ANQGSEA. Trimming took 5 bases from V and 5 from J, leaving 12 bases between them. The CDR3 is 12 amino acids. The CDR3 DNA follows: TGCAGCGTTAACAGGGTAGGGACTGAAGCTTTCTTT. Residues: CSVNRVGTEAFF.

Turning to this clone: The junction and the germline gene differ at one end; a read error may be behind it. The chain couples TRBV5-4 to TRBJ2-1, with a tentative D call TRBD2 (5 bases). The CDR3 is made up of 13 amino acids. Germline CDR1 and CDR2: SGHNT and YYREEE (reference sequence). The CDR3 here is CASSLETSPFWIF. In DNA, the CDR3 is TGTGCCAGCAGCTTGGAAACTAGTCCTTTCTGGATCTTC.